This T cell receptor (beta chain) was sequenced during a study of T cells in Graves' hyperthyroidism and ophthalmopathy. Overall study: Before treatment of any kind, peripheral blood was taken at initial diagnosis.

The germline gives CDR1 SEHNR, CDR2 FQNEAQ (reference sequence). The length of the CDR3 is 15 residues. V dropped 1 base and J dropped 2 bases, with 12 bases sitting between them. A few counts support this clonotype. Its antigen is undetermined. The study's findings and limits: Most thyroid clonotypes that were expanded above 0.001 also turned up in blood. Ophthalmopathy and stable hyperthyroidism were told apart by a 13 V-J model.

Used for diagnoses were clinical symptoms, serum thyroxine and TRAb, thyroid ultrasound and orbital computed tomography. RNA transcripts gave rise to amplified TCR beta CDR3 regions. A set of HTBI primers served as the primers for a first-round RT-PCR of the TCR CDR3. From the multiplex PCR reads, TCRdb called clonotypes with MiXCR, one entry per CDR3 protein. The sample includes nearly 600,000 distinct CDR3 sequences, approximately 15% of them seen just once. The sample consisted of blood. The chain has TRBV7-9 and TRBJ2-7; D not resolved. The TCR comes from a woman in her twenties or thirties with Graves' hyperthyroidism that later progressed to Graves' ophthalmopathy. The CDR3 nucleotides are TGTGCCAGCAGCTTAGAAGAGACTGCACCCTACGAGCAGTACTTC. Amino acid sequence: CASSLEETAPYEQYF.